This T cell receptor (beta chain) stems from a study of blood T cell repertoires in COVID-19. Study-wide context: The United States, Italy and Spain provided the acute and convalescent COVID-19 samples.

The CDR3 covers 14 residues. CDR1 LGHNA and CDR2 YNFKEQ come from the germline V gene. V was trimmed by 1 base and J by 10 bases, leaving 16 bases between them. Profiling relied on immunoSEQ multiplex PCR, and the TCRdb table lists in-frame clones only, not all of them. The sample records 150,000 to 200,000 clones, roughly 77% being singletons. The sequence derives from a woman in her 50s with acute COVID-19. V and J are TRBV4-2 and TRBJ2-5; a possible D gene is TRBD2 (7 bases). Sequences were obtained from PBMCs or T cells enriched from blood (not recorded which). CDR3 in DNA: TGTGCCAGCAGCCAAGCCTCAGGAGGGGGGGGCCAGTACTTC. Its translation is CASSQASGGGGQYF.